Sequencing of this TCR beta chain was carried out in a study of shared clonotypes between healthy human individuals. Study conclusions and caveats: The four-donor shared clonotypes exceeded non-shared clonotypes in generation probability, with non-shared ones scoring lower.

Germline assignment: CDR1 SGHVS and CDR2 FQNEAQ. The CDR3 loop spans 15 amino acids. V was clipped by 1 base and J by 5 bases, with 14 bases between them. The study ran the assay at deep level. Replicate PCRs for sorted subsets used around 190 ng DNA; this equaled about 30,000 T cell genomes. Produced via immunoSEQ multiplex PCR; TCRdb's table is partial and in-frame only. Altogether around 2.1 million clones are present, 85% to 95% being singletons, with the ten largest covering more than 1.5%. Terminally differentiated effector memory CD45RA+ cells were excluded from the naive CD8 cells, which were CD45RO-negative and positively selected for CCR7. As to this clone: The antigen remains unidentified.

The TCR comes from a man younger than 30 in good health. Some clones in this sample may be carry-over from other donors' samples. The sequenced sample consisted of naive CD8+ T cells from PBMCs. This chain links TRBV7-8 with TRBJ1-1, with D hard to call. The CDR3 here is CASSLVDGLRTEAFF. The DNA of the CDR3 is TGTGCCAGCAGCTTAGTAGATGGGTTGAGAACTGAAGCTTTCTTT.